The rows below give T cell receptor beta chains drawn from one sample of a study of control samples from healthy donors and cancer patients. The data were produced by immunoSEQ multiplex PCR, yet TCRdb's version contains in-frame clones alone and is incomplete. The sample includes 95,000 to 130,000 clones, more than 85% of them seen just once. Sequences were obtained from blood. These receptors came from a man in his thirties or forties in good health. Each CDR3 is given with its conserved first and last residue. A D gene is named only where the DNA matches it firmly. Size values are once, few and many counts, or a class for expanded clones, and some rows have none.

v_gene,j_gene,abundance,d_gene,len,CDR3nt,CDR3aa
TRBV27,TRBJ1-2,NA,NA,15,TGTGCCAGCAGTCTAGGCCAAACAGGATGGGGAGGCTACACCTTC,CASSLGQTGWGGYTF
TRBV12-3/TRBV12-4,TRBJ1-3,NA,TRBD1,13,TGTGCCAGCAGGCTGACAGGGAGAAACACCATATATTTT,CASRLTGRNTIYF
TRBV28,TRBJ1-2,NA,NA,14,TGTGCCAGCGTTAGGGGGGGGCAGGGAGGCGGCTACACCTTC,CASVRGGQGGGYTF
TRBV3-1/TRBV3-2,TRBJ2-1,NA,TRBD2,14,TGTGCCAGCAGCCAAAACGGGGGGACCGATGAGCAGTTCTTC,CASSQNGGTDEQFF
TRBV6-1,TRBJ2-6,NA,NA,17,TGTGCCAGCAGTGGTAACAGGGCCACCTCTGGGGCCAACGTCCTGACTTTC,CASSGNRATSGANVLTF
TRBV10-3,TRBJ2-2,NA,NA,14,TGTGCCATCGCAAAGGACTATGAAACCGGGGAGCTGTTTTTT,CAIAKDYETGELFF
TRBV19,TRBJ1-5,NA,NA,14,TGTGCCAGTAGTATCGACAGAACTAATCAGCCCCAGCATTTT,CASSIDRTNQPQHF
TRBV7-6,TRBJ2-5,NA,TRBD2,16,TGTGCCAGCAGCTTAGCGCACGGGGGGGCCAGAGAGACCCAGTACTTC,CASSLAHGGARETQYF
TRBV4-2,TRBJ2-2,NA,NA,14,TGTGCCAGCAGCAGCGGGCCGAACACCGGGGAGCTGTTTTTT,CASSSGPNTGELFF
TRBV9,TRBJ1-6,NA,NA,13,TGTGCCAGCAGCGTAGAGGTGTATTCACCCCTCCACTTT,CASSVEVYSPLHF
TRBV7-2,TRBJ2-5,NA,TRBD2,16,TGTGCCAGCAGCTTAGGGGAACTAGCGGGCCAAGAGACCCAGTACTTC,CASSLGELAGQETQYF
TRBV3-1/TRBV3-2,TRBJ1-2,NA,NA,14,TGTGCCAGCAGCCAAAGGGGGGAGGCGAGGGGCTACACCTTC,CASSQRGEARGYTF
TRBV7-9,TRBJ2-6,once,NA,17,TGTGCCAGCCTGGAACGGGACATGGACTCTGGGGCCAACGTCCTGACTTTC,CASLERDMDSGANVLTF
TRBV24-1,TRBJ2-1,NA,NA,14,TGTGCCACCGGGGATCGGGGGGCCGGTAGGGAGCAGTTCTTC,CATGDRGAGREQFF
TRBV6-6,TRBJ2-5,NA,NA,15,TGTGCCAGCAGTTATATCAGGGGAGGCCAAGAGACCCAGTACTTC,CASSYIRGGQETQYF
TRBV11-3,TRBJ2-4,NA,NA,15,TGTGCCAGCAGCCCTGGAGGGGGTACCAAAAACATTCAGTACTTC,CASSPGGGTKNIQYF
TRBV9,TRBJ2-4,NA,NA,12,TGTGCCAGCAGCTCCGACAGAGGCATTCAGTACTTC,CASSSDRGIQYF
TRBV21-1,TRBJ1-1,NA,NA,15,TGTGCCAGCAGCACACGGTCGGCCCCCCCCGGGGGAGCTTTCTTT,CASSTRSAPPGGAFF
TRBV6-5,TRBJ1-3,NA,TRBD1,13,TGTGCCTCAGGGGGCGCGACTGGAAACACCATATATTTT,CASGGATGNTIYF
TRBV30,TRBJ1-1,NA,NA,15,TGTGCCTGGACAGGAGAGGCGTATCCGAACACTGAAGCTTTCTTT,CAWTGEAYPNTEAFF
TRBV28,TRBJ1-2,NA,TRBD1,15,TGTGCCAGCAGTCAATTGGACAGGGCTGACTATGGCTACACCTTC,CASSQLDRADYGYTF
TRBV9,TRBJ1-5,once,NA,14,TGTGCCAGCAGCGAGGGGGGGAGGAATCAGCCCCAGCATTTT,CASSEGGRNQPQHF
TRBV6-5,TRBJ1-1,once,NA,14,TGTGCCAGCACCCTGACCCCTGGTAACACTGAAGCTTTCTTT,CASTLTPGNTEAFF
TRBV18,TRBJ1-1,NA,TRBD1,13,TGTGCCAGCTCCGACAGGGGAAATGGTGAAGCTTTCTTT,CASSDRGNGEAFF
TRBV10-3,TRBJ2-7,once,TRBD1,14,TGTGCCACCAAGGGACAGGGGGTCTCCTACGAGCAGTACTTC,CATKGQGVSYEQYF
TRBV7-9,TRBJ2-5,NA,TRBD1,15,TGTGCCAGCAGCATCCTGACAGGGGAAAGAGAGACCCAGTACTTC,CASSILTGERETQYF
TRBV6-2/TRBV6-3,TRBJ1-1,NA,TRBD1,15,TGTGCCAGCAGCCCCAGGGGGCGCGGCTGGACTGAAGCTTTCTTT,CASSPRGRGWTEAFF
TRBV6-6,TRBJ2-5,NA,TRBD1,13,TGTGCCAGCAGCCCAACAGGGGACGAGACCCAGTACTTC,CASSPTGDETQYF
TRBV18,TRBJ1-4,NA,NA,19,TGTGCCAGCTCAAGGTTCTCGGTGGGGCTGCAGTCAACTAATGAAAAACTGTTTTTT,CASSRFSVGLQSTNEKLFF
TRBV6-5,TRBJ1-6,NA,TRBD1,15,TGTGCCAGCAGTTACTCGACAGGGGGATACTCACCCCTCCACTTT,CASSYSTGGYSPLHF
TRBV7-3,TRBJ2-7,NA,NA,15,TGTGCCAGCAGCTTAAGGAAGTCCCAAATGAACGAGCAGTACTTC,CASSLRKSQMNEQYF
TRBV5-8,TRBJ2-3,NA,NA,12,TGTGCCAGCACCGCCTACACAGATACGCAGTATTTT,CASTAYTDTQYF
TRBV6-5,TRBJ1-4,NA,NA,14,TGTGCCAGCACCCTGGAGGGGCGAAGTGAAAAACTGTTTTTT,CASTLEGRSEKLFF
TRBV5-6,TRBJ1-2,NA,NA,15,TGTGCCAGCAGCTTGGAGTCCTATGGGGGGTATGGCTACACCTTC,CASSLESYGGYGYTF
TRBV7-6,TRBJ1-2,NA,NA,15,TGTGCCAGCAGCTTAGATTCGCAGGGAGGGAATGGCTACACCTTC,CASSLDSQGGNGYTF
TRBV7-9,TRBJ1-1,NA,TRBD1,16,TGTGCCAGCAGCTTAGGAACAGGGGGTAGGAACACTGAAGCTTTCTTT,CASSLGTGGRNTEAFF
TRBV6-6,TRBJ1-6,few,NA,14,TGTGCCAGCAGTGGGGCAGGGAGCAATTCACCCCTCCACTTT,CASSGAGSNSPLHF
TRBV5-6,TRBJ2-1,NA,NA,13,TGTGCCAGCAGCCTCGGGATTTACAATGAGCAGTTCTTC,CASSLGIYNEQFF
TRBV10-3,TRBJ1-1,NA,NA,14,TGTGCCATCAGTGAGGAGTTATCGAACACTGAAGCTTTCTTT,CAISEELSNTEAFF
TRBV6-5,TRBJ1-1,once,NA,16,TGTGCCAGCAGTTACCCCCCGACAGGTAATGGGGCTGAAGCTTTCTTT,CASSYPPTGNGAEAFF
TRBV11-2,TRBJ1-2,NA,NA,17,TGTGCCAGCAGCTTATTTACGGGACATGGGGATGGGTATGGCTACACCTTC,CASSLFTGHGDGYGYTF
TRBV5-1,TRBJ2-6,NA,NA,17,TGCGCCAGCAGCTTGGCCACGTGGGGGGCCGGGGCCAACGTCCTGACTTTC,CASSLATWGAGANVLTF
TRBV4-1,TRBJ1-1,NA,NA,16,TGCGCCAGCAGCCAAGATAATAGCGGCGGAAACACTGAAGCTTTCTTT,CASSQDNSGGNTEAFF
TRBV2,TRBJ1-5,once,NA,16,TGTGCCAGCAGTGGCTCGAGAGCCAAGGGAAATCAGCCCCAGCATTTT,CASSGSRAKGNQPQHF
TRBV5-1,TRBJ2-2,NA,NA,16,TGCGCCAGCAGCTTAGTCCCCCCGGGGTCCGGGGGGGAGCTGTTTTTT,CASSLVPPGSGGELFF
TRBV19,TRBJ1-1,NA,NA,11,TGTGCCAGTAGTATAGAGGGGGGAGCTTTCTTT,CASSIEGGAFF
TRBV25-1,TRBJ1-2,NA,NA,13,TGTGCCAGCAGTTACGGTCCTAACTATGGCTACACCTTC,CASSYGPNYGYTF
TRBV9,TRBJ1-2,NA,NA,13,TGTGCCAGCAGCGCCAGGGGCAACTATGGCTACACCTTC,CASSARGNYGYTF
TRBV11-2,TRBJ1-5,NA,TRBD1,15,TGTGCCAGCAGCTTAGGGACAGGATACAATCAGCCCCAGCATTTT,CASSLGTGYNQPQHF
TRBV19,TRBJ1-1,NA,NA,18,TGTGCCAGTAGTGGCTTGGCGGGGGGGGAGAGAATGAACACTGAAGCTTTCTTT,CASSGLAGGERMNTEAFF
TRBV2,TRBJ2-5,NA,NA,16,TGTGCCAGCAGTGAACGGGGGACAGACAACCAAGAGACCCAGTACTTC,CASSERGTDNQETQYF
TRBV5-4,TRBJ2-7,NA,TRBD2,14,TGTGCCAGCAGCTTGGGACTAGCGGGGGGACGGGGAGACTTC,CASSLGLAGGRGDF
TRBV4-1,TRBJ2-5,NA,NA,16,TGCGCCAGCAGCCAAGAGAGGATGGCGGGCCAAGAGACCCAGTACTTC,CASSQERMAGQETQYF